This T cell receptor beta chain was obtained from a study of shared clonotypes between healthy human individuals. General study findings and limits: In four donors, around 5% of naive CD4 clonotypes appeared in common. It was anticipated that sequencing depth would influence how many clonotypes donors shared.

Trimming took off 2 bases at V and 7 bases at J, with 11 bases between the two ends. This CDR3 comprises 13 residues. Germline-derived CDR1 and CDR2 are MDHEN and SYDVKM. TCRdb's table, derived via immunoSEQ multiplex PCR, lists solely in-frame clones and lacks some. The sample lists about 95,000 clones; under 70% were seen once. On this clone: What it binds is unknown.

The rearrangement links TRBV28 to TRBJ1-1; D remains unclear. Sequenced sample: memory CD8+ T cells sorted from blood. Subset indicated: CD45RO+ cells pooled with CCR7-negative TemRA cells. The source is a man between 25 and 39 years old in good health. CDR3 loop: CASSLKFGLEAFF. The CDR3 DNA is TGTGCCAGCAGTTTAAAGTTCGGGCTTGAAGCTTTCTTT.